This T cell receptor (beta chain) was documented in a study of metastatic and nonmetastatic thyroid tumors. Study overall: From malignant and benign thyroid patients, repertoires in blood and in tumor or nodule tissue were compared.

Findings and limits, study-wide: Patients with malignant thyroid tumors reportedly had significantly higher TCR beta diversity than those with benign nodules, in blood and tumor.

TCRdb ran MiXCR on the PCR reads. The sample contains tens of thousands of clones, around an eighth of which appear only once. All patients were untreated before thyroid surgery. V lost 5 bases, J lost 4 bases, and 13 bases stayed unmatched. Germline V lookup: CDR1 DFQATT, CDR2 SNEGSKA (reference sequence). This CDR3 contains 16 residues. This clone has at least ten counts. Its antigen is currently unknown. This clonotype originated in a female donor with papillary thyroid cancer or a benign thyroid nodule (not recorded which). Some clones in this sample may be carry-over from other donors' samples. Material for sequencing was tumor tissue. The chain joins TRBV20-1 to TRBJ1-1; the match to TRBD1 covers 10 bases. CDR3 sequence (DNA): TGCAGTGCTGCGCCAGCTAGACAGGGGGCAACCACTGAAGCTTTCTTT. It is translated as CSAAPARQGATTEAFF.